This TCR beta chain appears in the sequencing data of a study of molecular identifiers for immune sequencing clone quantification. Naive CD8 T cells were picked out by sorting for CD8+CD4-CCR7+CD45RA+. V shed 6 bases and J 4 bases; nucleotides not matched to a gene: 3. The CDR3 runs to 14 residues. Germline assignment: CDR1 MNHEY and CDR2 SVGAGI. Study-level findings and limits: Same-barcode identical TCR molecules could make highly expanded clones look smaller than they are. Clones exceeding 20 RNA copies carried over 98% of effector molecules but under 1% of naive-cell molecules.

The bulk TCR libraries were made with methods described before and with listed TCR primers. One entry per CDR3 protein results from TCRdb running MiXCR on the PCR reads. The repertoire holds over 600,000 distinct CDR3 sequences, about 20% seen once, with roughly 0.85% in the top ten. This clonotype was observed many times. Its antigen remains unidentified. The rearrangement uses TRBV6-5 and TRBJ2-4; 10 nucleotides agree with TRBD2. Sequences were obtained from naive CD8+ T cells from blood, with Jurkat cell RNA spiked in. Documented subset: FACS-sorted CD8+CD4-CCR7+CD45RA+ naive T cells. The TCR was taken from a human donor in good health. Some libraries in this study had Jurkat cell RNA spiked in. The CDR3 spells CASRSGGGKNIQYF. The CDR3 DNA sequence: TGTGCCAGCAGAAGCGGGGGGGGGAAAAACATTCAGTACTTC.